Shown below are 21 T cell receptor beta chains from a single sample sequenced in a study of blood T cell repertoires in COVID-19. Profiling relied on immunoSEQ multiplex PCR, and the TCRdb table lists in-frame clones only, not all of them. This sample has almost 250,000 clones, with 86% found just once. The specimen was peripheral blood. The receptors originated from a woman aged 55 to 70 who had recovered from COVID-19.

In DNA, the CDR3 is TGTGCCAGCAGCTTAGGAGGGAGAAATCAGCCCCAGCATTTT. Its translation is CASSLGGRNQPQHF. The V and J genes are TRBV7-9 and TRBJ1-5; D gene ambiguous. The CDR3 extends over 14 amino acids. Germline CDR1 and CDR2: SEHNR and FQNEAQ (reference sequence). The ends were cut back, 1 base at V and 4 bases at J, with 8 bases in the middle.

The chain has TRBV27 and TRBJ1-5; D not resolved. Trimming took 10 bases from V and 0 from J, leaving 16 bases between them. This CDR3 comprises 15 residues. Germline-derived CDR1 and CDR2 are MNHEY and SMNVEV (reference sequence). CDR3 DNA sequence: TGTGCCACCCGCCCCAGGATTAATAGCAATCAGCCCCAGCATTTT. Protein sequence: CATRPRINSNQPQHF.

The chain has TRBV18 and TRBJ1-4; the D gene is possibly TRBD1 (5 bases). V lost 3 bases and J lost 2, with 13 bases in between. The CDR3 is made up of 16 amino acids. Looked up from germline, CDR1 is KGHSH and CDR2 is LQKENI. CDR3 coding DNA: TGTGCCAGCTCACCCTACCGGGACTCTACTAATGAAAAACTGTTTTTT. It is translated as CASSPYRDSTNEKLFF.

This rearrangement joins TRBV19 to TRBJ1-5; TRBD1 is a possible D gene (6 bases). This CDR3 has 16 residues. Germline V CDR1 and CDR2: LNHDA, SQIVND (reference sequence). The V and J ends lost 6 bases and 3 bases respectively, with 18 bases between them. The CDR3 loop is CASSETASGANQPQHF. DNA of the CDR3: TGTGCCAGTAGCGAAACGGCGTCAGGGGCCAATCAGCCCCAGCATTTT. Filled out from reference TRBV19 and TRBJ1-5, the complete variable domain reads DGGITQSPKYLFRKEGQNVTLSCEQNLNHDAMYWYRQDPGQGLRLIYYSQIVNDFQKGDIAEGYSVSREKKESFPLTVTSAQKNPTAFYLCASSETASGANQPQHFGDGTRLSIL.

V usage is TRBV27 and J usage is TRBJ1-2; TRBD1 matches at 8 bases. CDR3 length: 15 amino acids. V shed 4 bases, J shed 4 bases, and the junction held 8 bases outside the gene matches. Germline loops: CDR1 MNHEY, CDR2 SMNVEV (reference sequence). The CDR3 sequence: CASSSDRGNLYGYTF. The CDR3 bases are TGTGCCAGCAGTTCTGACAGGGGAAACCTCTATGGCTACACCTTC.

The rearrangement joins TRBV5-1 to TRBJ2-5; 9 nucleotides agree with TRBD2. Germline loops: CDR1 SGHRS, CDR2 YFSETQ. The CDR3 extends over 15 amino acids. With V trimmed by 2 bases and J by 1 base, 3 bases remained unmatched. In DNA, the CDR3 is TGCGCCAGCAGCTTCTTAGCGGGGGTCCAAGAGACCCAGTACTTC. Translation: CASSFLAGVQETQYF. Full variable domain (missing parts from reference TRBV5-1 and TRBJ2-5): KAGVTQTPRYLIKTRGQQVTLSCSPISGHRSVSWYQQTPGQGLQFLFEYFSETQRNKGNFPGRFSGRQFSNSRSEMNVSTLELGDSALYLCASSFLAGVQETQYFGPGTRLLVL.

The V gene is TRBV6-2 or TRBV6-3, the J gene TRBJ1-5, with 7 bases identical to TRBD1. The CDR3 extends over 13 amino acids. J gave up 3 bases and V 5 bases, and 1 base lay outside the gene matches. CDR1 and CDR2 from the germline V gene are MNHEY and SVGEGT. The CDR3 DNA reads as TGTGCCAGCAGTAGGGGGCCCAATCAGCCCCAGCATTTT. Its protein product is CASSRGPNQPQHF.

V is TRBV5-1 and J is TRBJ1-4; 9 positions agree with TRBD1. In germline, CDR1 is SGHRS, CDR2 YFSETQ. The ends lost 4 bases at V and 2 bases at J; junction bases unmatched: 12. CDR3 length: 18 residues. The CDR3 DNA reads as TGCGCCAGCAGCGGAGGGACAGGGAGGAGGAGGACTAATGAAAAACTGTTTTTT. Its translation: CASSGGTGRRRTNEKLFF.

V and J are TRBV19 and TRBJ1-4; D is perhaps TRBD1 (5 bases). V lost 3 bases and J lost 8, with 16 bases in between. CDR3 length equals 15 residues. Germline CDR1 LNHDA, CDR2 SQIVND (reference sequence). The CDR3 bases are TGTGCCAGTAGTATCGGAGGGGCGCTGGGGGAAAAACTGTTTTTT. This translates into CASSIGGALGEKLFF.

J is TRBJ1-5 and V is TRBV28; D not resolved. This CDR3 region has 12 residues. Germline loops: CDR1 MDHEN, CDR2 SYDVKM. V lost 4 bases, J lost 9 bases, and 10 bases lay in between. The CDR3 DNA follows: TGTGCCAGCAGTTCCCGGGTCGGGCCCCAGCATTTT. Its protein is CASSSRVGPQHF.

The chain joins TRBV9 to TRBJ1-6; tentatively, D is TRBD1 (6 bases). CDR1 is SGDLS, CDR2 YYNGEE, per germline. The CDR3 contains 15 residues. Trimming removed 3 bases at V and 7 bases at J, with 14 bases between. In DNA, the CDR3 is TGTGCCAGCAGCGGGACAGTTACAGAGAATTCACCCCTCCACTTT. Residues: CASSGTVTENSPLHF.

The chain links TRBV9 to TRBJ1-2; 7 nucleotides agree with TRBD1. V dropped 3 bases and J dropped 6; count of bases not matched to a gene: 8. Germline values: CDR1 SGDLS, CDR2 YYNGEE. The CDR3 consists of 14 residues. In DNA form, the CDR3 reads TGTGCCAGCAGCGCTTTAACGACAGGGAATGGCTACACCTTC. It yields the protein CASSALTTGNGYTF.

The chain uses TRBV7-3 and TRBJ1-2; 8 bases are shared with TRBD1. V lost 5 bases and J lost 2; bases outside the gene matches: 7. CDR1 and CDR2 (germline): SGHTA, FQGTGA. This CDR3 comprises 15 residues. The CDR3 sequence is CASSQTGTGNYGYTF. CDR3 sequence (DNA): TGTGCCAGCAGCCAAACCGGGACAGGAAACTATGGCTACACCTTC.

The genes are TRBV19 and TRBJ2-3, with D perhaps TRBD1 (5 bases). The germline V gene has CDR1 LNHDA and CDR2 SQIVND (reference sequence). Trimming removed 6 bases from V and 8 bases from J, with 12 bases in between. The CDR3 runs 12 residues. The CDR3 DNA reads TGTGCCAGTAGCGGTCAGGGAAGTACGCAGTATTTT. This encodes CASSGQGSTQYF.

V usage is TRBV24-1 and J usage is TRBJ1-2, with TRBD1 as a possible D gene (5 bases). The V and J ends lost 3 bases and 7 bases respectively, with 17 bases between them. The CDR3 covers 15 residues. Germline V gene sequence: CDR1 KGHDR, CDR2 SFDVKD. The CDR3 region has the DNA TGTGCCACCAGTGATACCAAGACAGAAGCGGGTGGCTACACCTTC. Its protein product is CATSDTKTEAGGYTF.

The rearrangement joins TRBV19 to TRBJ1-4; 7 bases line up with TRBD1. The CDR3 contains 13 residues. With V trimmed by 7 bases and J by 4 bases, 3 bases remained unmatched. The germline V gene has CDR1 LNHDA and CDR2 SQIVND (reference sequence). DNA for the CDR3: TGTGCCAGTATGGGACAGATTAATGAAAAACTGTTTTTT. Translated, it gives CASMGQINEKLFF.

The gene calls are TRBV5-1 and TRBJ1-3, with D unclear. V was cut by 3 bases and J by 0 bases, with 10 bases left in between. This CDR3 spans 15 amino acids. Germline V gives CDR1 SGHRS, CDR2 YFSETQ. The CDR3 spells CASSSDSTSGNTIYF. Written as DNA, the CDR3 is TGCGCCAGCAGCTCGGACTCAACCTCTGGAAACACCATATATTTT.

The V call is TRBV19, the J call TRBJ1-2; 9 nucleotides line up with TRBD1. J was trimmed by 2 bases and V by 7 bases; bases with no gene match: 5. Germline V gene lookup returns CDR1 LNHDA and CDR2 SQIVND (reference sequence). CDR3 length equals 14 residues. CDR3 coding DNA: TGTGCCAGTACCGGGACAGGGAGAAACTATGGCTACACCTTC. This gives the protein CASTGTGRNYGYTF.

The chain carries TRBV7-2 and TRBJ2-7; 8 bases are a match to TRBD1. Germline CDR1 SGHTA, CDR2 FQGNSA. The CDR3 spans 16 residues. V gave up 5 bases and J gave up 3 bases; unmatched junction bases: 12. The CDR3 is CASSPTAGQALYEQYF. The CDR3 DNA reads TGTGCCAGCAGCCCAACCGCGGGACAGGCCCTCTACGAGCAGTACTTC.

The chain couples TRBV19 to TRBJ2-3; D not resolved. Trimming pared 6 bases from V and 4 bases from J, leaving 14 bases between. CDR1 and CDR2 from the germline V gene are LNHDA and SQIVND (reference sequence). This CDR3 region has 14 residues. CDR3 region: CASSGGIGSDTQYF. The CDR3 DNA reads TGTGCCAGTAGCGGCGGAATTGGGTCAGATACGCAGTATTTT.

This rearrangement joins TRBV18 to TRBJ2-5; no definite D call. The CDR3 has 13 residues. Germline assignment: CDR1 KGHSH and CDR2 LQKENI. Trimming stripped 3 bases from V and 2 bases from J, with 7 bases between. The DNA for the CDR3 is TGTGCCAGCTCACCGGCAGTTCAAGAGACCCAGTACTTC. Amino acids: CASSPAVQETQYF.